A selection of T cell receptor beta chains follows, all from one sample in a study of control samples from healthy donors and cancer patients. Here immunoSEQ multiplex PCR was the method, and the copy in TCRdb shows in-frame clones only, minus some. The sample includes roughly 120,000 clones, 89% of them seen just once. The sample taken for sequencing was blood. These receptors all come from a man over 45 in good health. The CDR3 runs from the conserved cysteine through the conserved F or W. A D gene is named only where the DNA matches it firmly. Expanded clones are given a class, and other clones once, few, many or no size at all.

v_gene	d_gene	abundance	j_gene	CDR3nt	CDR3aa
TRBV7-6	TRBD2	-	TRBJ2-3	TGCGCCAGCAGCGCTACTAGCGGGGGGGCGGGCACAGATACGCAGTATTTT	CASSATSGGAGTDTQYF
TRBV5-6	TRBD1	-	TRBJ1-6	TGTGCCAGCAGTGGGACAGGGGGTTATTCACCCCTCCACTTT	CASSGTGGYSPLHF
TRBV29-1	-	-	TRBJ1-2	TGCAGCGGGGCATCCTTGGGCCATGGCTACACCTTC	CSGASLGHGYTF
TRBV30	-	-	TRBJ1-2	TGTGCCTGGAGTATAGCGGCCCCTGGAGGCTACACCTTC	CAWSIAAPGGYTF
TRBV19	TRBD1	-	TRBJ2-7	TGTGCCAGTAGTATGGGACAGGGGAAGCAGTACTTC	CASSMGQGKQYF
TRBV10-3	TRBD1	-	TRBJ1-2	TGTGCCATCAGTGAGCCGTGGACAGGCAATTATGGCTACACCTTC	CAISEPWTGNYGYTF
TRBV19	-	once	TRBJ1-1	TGTGCCGGTAAAGGGCAGGGAGCCACTGAAGCTTTCTTT	CAGKGQGATEAFF
TRBV4-3	-	-	TRBJ2-2	TGCGCCAGCAGCCAACTGGCCTCCGGGTGGAACACCGGGGAGCTGTTTTTT	CASSQLASGWNTGELFF
TRBV5-4	-	-	TRBJ2-3	TGTGCCAGCAGCTTCAGGACTAGCACAGATACGCAGTATTTT	CASSFRTSTDTQYF
TRBV27	-	once	TRBJ2-4	TGTGCCAGCAAAGGACAGAAAAACATTCAGTACTTC	CASKGQKNIQYF
TRBV7-2	TRBD1	-	TRBJ2-3	TGTGCCAGCAGCTTAGATAAGGGGGCCTATACGCAGTATTTT	CASSLDKGAYTQYF
TRBV7-9	TRBD1	-	TRBJ2-3	TGTGCCAGCAACCTCTTGACAGGGGAGGCAGATACGCAGTATTTT	CASNLLTGEADTQYF
TRBV4-3	-	-	TRBJ1-2	TGCGCCAGCAGCCAGCACAGGGCCTATGGCTACACCTTC	CASSQHRAYGYTF
TRBV6-5	TRBD1	-	TRBJ1-5	TGTGCCAGCCGGCCTCCGGGACAGGGTAATCAGCCCCAGCATTTT	CASRPPGQGNQPQHF
TRBV7-2	-	-	TRBJ1-1	TGTGCCAGCAGTCCGACAGCCATGAACACTGAAGCTTTCTTT	CASSPTAMNTEAFF
TRBV18	TRBD1	-	TRBJ2-2	TGTGCCAGCTCACCATTGAGGGGGCTTGGCGGGGAGCTGTTTTTT	CASSPLRGLGGELFF
TRBV29-1	-	once	TRBJ1-2	TGCAGCACCGAGGGGGGGATAGGGTATGGCTACACCTTC	CSTEGGIGYGYTF
TRBV4-3	-	-	TRBJ2-3	TGCGCCAGCAGCCAAGAGGGGGCCACAGGGTGGGATACGCAGTATTTT	CASSQEGATGWDTQYF
TRBV6-2/TRBV6-3	-	-	TRBJ2-5	TGTGCCAGCAGTTACTCTGGGGGGCAGAAGGAGACCCAGTACTTC	CASSYSGGQKETQYF
TRBV5-1	-	-	TRBJ1-2	TGCGCCAGCAGCAGGAGCGGGGACAATGGCTACACCTTC	CASSRSGDNGYTF
TRBV19	TRBD1	-	TRBJ1-3	TGTGCCAGTAGTCCGGGGACAGTCGTCTCTGGAAACACCATATATTTT	CASSPGTVVSGNTIYF
TRBV7-2	TRBD2	-	TRBJ2-3	TGTGCCAGCAGCTTTACCGGGGGGAACATGAATACGCAGTATTTT	CASSFTGGNMNTQYF
TRBV14	-	-	TRBJ2-1	TGTGCCAGCAGCCAAGTCGCTTTTAACAATGAGCAGTTCTTC	CASSQVAFNNEQFF
TRBV6-2/TRBV6-3	TRBD1	-	TRBJ2-7	TGTGCCAGCAGTTGGACAGGGAAAGGTTACGAGCAGTACTTC	CASSWTGKGYEQYF
TRBV7-9	TRBD2	-	TRBJ2-3	TGTGCCAGCAGCCGTTCTAGCGGGCCCACAGATACGCAGTATTTT	CASSRSSGPTDTQYF
TRBV3-1/TRBV3-2	TRBD2	few	TRBJ2-4	TGTGCCAGCAGCCGCGGACTAGCGGGGGGCAAAAACATTCAGTACTTC	CASSRGLAGGKNIQYF
TRBV7-6	TRBD1	-	TRBJ1-4	TGTGCCAGCAGCTTAACCGCACAGGGGGCACGTGAAAAACTGTTTTTT	CASSLTAQGAREKLFF
TRBV5-1	TRBD1	-	TRBJ1-1	TGCGCCAGCAGCAGCGGACAGGAGAACACTGAAGCTTTCTTT	CASSSGQENTEAFF
TRBV4-3	-	-	TRBJ2-7	TGCGCCAGCAGCCAAGACCGAGGGGCCTCCTACGAGCAGTACTTC	CASSQDRGASYEQYF
TRBV30	-	-	TRBJ1-5	TGTGCCTGGAGTGTACGGGGCAATCAGCCCCAGCATTTT	CAWSVRGNQPQHF
TRBV25-1	-	-	TRBJ2-1	TGTGCCAGCAGTGCTCAGACTGAGCAGTTCTTC	CASSAQTEQFF
TRBV10-3	-	-	TRBJ2-2	TGTGCCATCACCACGAACACCGGGGAGCTGTTTTTT	CAITTNTGELFF
TRBV6-2/TRBV6-3	TRBD1	once	TRBJ2-1	TGTGCCAGCAGCCCCCAGGGGGCAAACTACAATGAGCAGTTCTTC	CASSPQGANYNEQFF
TRBV9	-	-	TRBJ1-4	TGTGCCAGCAGCGTAGGCATGTCAGCTGATAATGAAAAACTGTTTTTT	CASSVGMSADNEKLFF
TRBV7-2	-	-	TRBJ2-2	TGTGCCAGCAGCTTACGGCGGGCTGGGGAGCTGTTTTTT	CASSLRRAGELFF
TRBV9	TRBD1	-	TRBJ1-5	TGTGCCAGCAGCGTTAGGGACAGACGTAATCAGCCCCAGCATTTT	CASSVRDRRNQPQHF
TRBV30	-	-	TRBJ1-1	TGTGCCTGGAGTCCAAACAGCTACACTGAAGCTTTCTTT	CAWSPNSYTEAFF
TRBV19	-	-	TRBJ1-1	TGTGCCAGTAGTATGAGGGACACTGAAGCTTTCTTT	CASSMRDTEAFF
TRBV5-4	TRBD2	-	TRBJ2-1	TGTGCCAGCAGCTTGGCCGGACTAGCGGCTGGAAGCTCCTACAATGAGCAGTTCTTC	CASSLAGLAAGSSYNEQFF
TRBV5-4	-	-	TRBJ2-5	TGTGCCAGCAGCTTGGAGGGGGGGCAAATACAAGAGACCCAGTACTTC	CASSLEGGQIQETQYF
TRBV6-6	-	-	TRBJ2-5	TGTGCCAGCAGTTATTCAACAGGGGGGGGAGAGACCCAGTACTTC	CASSYSTGGGETQYF
TRBV11-3	-	-	TRBJ2-3	TGTGCCAGCAGCTTAGATGCGGGAAGGGAGGATACGCAGTATTTT	CASSLDAGREDTQYF
TRBV20-1	-	-	TRBJ1-2	TGCAGTGCCCCGACGGGGGGCTACACCTTC	CSAPTGGYTF
TRBV13	TRBD2	-	TRBJ2-7	TGTGCCAGCAGCTTACGAGGGGAGGGCGAGCAGTACTTC	CASSLRGEGEQYF
TRBV24-1	-	-	TRBJ2-2	TGTGCCACTTCCGGACAGACTAACACCGGGGAGCTGTTTTTT	CATSGQTNTGELFF
TRBV15	-	-	TRBJ2-5	TGTGCCACCAGGCTCCGCCGGAGGGAGACCCAATACTTC	CATRLRRRETQYF